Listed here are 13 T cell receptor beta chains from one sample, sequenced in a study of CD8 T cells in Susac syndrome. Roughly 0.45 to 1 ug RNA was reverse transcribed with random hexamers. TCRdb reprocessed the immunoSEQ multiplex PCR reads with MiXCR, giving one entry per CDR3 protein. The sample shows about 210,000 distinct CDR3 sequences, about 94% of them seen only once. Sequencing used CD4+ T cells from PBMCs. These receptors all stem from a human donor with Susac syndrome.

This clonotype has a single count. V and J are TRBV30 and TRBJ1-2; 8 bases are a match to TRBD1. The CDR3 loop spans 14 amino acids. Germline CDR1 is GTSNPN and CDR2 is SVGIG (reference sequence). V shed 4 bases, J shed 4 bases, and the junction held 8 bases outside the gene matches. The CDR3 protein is CAWKGGDRPYGYTF. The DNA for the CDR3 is TGTGCCTGGAAGGGGGGGGACAGGCCCTATGGCTACACCTTC. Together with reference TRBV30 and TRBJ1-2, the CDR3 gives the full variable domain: SQTIHQWPATLVQPVGSPLSLECTVEGTSNPNLYWYRQAAGRGLQLLFYSVGIGQISSEVPQNLSASRPQDRQFILSSKKLLLSDSGFYLCAWKGGDRPYGYTFGSGTRLTVV.

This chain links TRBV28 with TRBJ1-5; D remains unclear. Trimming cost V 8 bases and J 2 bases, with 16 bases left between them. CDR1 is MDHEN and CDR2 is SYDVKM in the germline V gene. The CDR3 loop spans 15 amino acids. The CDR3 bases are TGTGCCAGCGCCCTACGGGTGTGGGGCAATCAGCCCCAGCATTTT. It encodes CASALRVWGNQPQHF. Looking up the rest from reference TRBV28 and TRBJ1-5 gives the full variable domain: DVKVTQSSRYLVKRTGEKVFLECVQDMDHENMFWYRQDPGLGLRLIYFSYDVKMKEKGDIPEGYSVSREKKERFSLILESASTNQTSMYLCASALRVWGNQPQHFGDGTRLSIL.

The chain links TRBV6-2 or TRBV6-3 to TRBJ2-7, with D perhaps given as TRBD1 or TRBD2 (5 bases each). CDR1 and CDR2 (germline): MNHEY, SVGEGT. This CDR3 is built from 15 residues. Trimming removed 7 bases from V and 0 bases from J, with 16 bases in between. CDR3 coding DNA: TGTGCCAGCACAATCGGGACGTCGAACTCCTACGAGCAGTACTTC. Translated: CASTIGTSNSYEQYF.

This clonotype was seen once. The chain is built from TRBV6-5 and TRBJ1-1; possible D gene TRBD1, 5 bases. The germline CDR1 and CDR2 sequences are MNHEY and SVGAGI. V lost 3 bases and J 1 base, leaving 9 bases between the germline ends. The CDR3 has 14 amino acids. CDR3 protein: CASSYDGANTEAFF. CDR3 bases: TGTGCCAGCAGTTATGACGGGGCGAACACTGAAGCTTTCTTT.

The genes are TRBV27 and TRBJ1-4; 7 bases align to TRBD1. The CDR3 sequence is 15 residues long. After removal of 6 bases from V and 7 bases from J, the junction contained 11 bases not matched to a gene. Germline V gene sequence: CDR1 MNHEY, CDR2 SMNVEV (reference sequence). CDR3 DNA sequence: TGTGCCAGCAGCGCGACAGGGCGTCGGGGTGAAAAACTGTTTTTT. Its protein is CASSATGRRGEKLFF.

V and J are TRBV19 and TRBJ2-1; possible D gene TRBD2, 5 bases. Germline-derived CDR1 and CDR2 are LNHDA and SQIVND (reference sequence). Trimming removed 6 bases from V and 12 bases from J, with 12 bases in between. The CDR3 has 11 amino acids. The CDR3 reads CASRSTRAQFF. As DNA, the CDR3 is TGTGCCAGTAGATCCACGCGGGCGCAGTTCTTC. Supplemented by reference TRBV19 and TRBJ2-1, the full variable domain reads DGGITQSPKYLFRKEGQNVTLSCEQNLNHDAMYWYRQDPGQGLRLIYYSQIVNDFQKGDIAEGYSVSREKKESFPLTVTSAQKNPTAFYLCASRSTRAQFFGPGTRLTVL.

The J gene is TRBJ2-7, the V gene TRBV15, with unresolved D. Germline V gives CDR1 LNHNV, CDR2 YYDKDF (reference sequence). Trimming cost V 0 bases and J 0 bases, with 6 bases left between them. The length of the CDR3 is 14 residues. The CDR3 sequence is CATSREGSSYEQYF. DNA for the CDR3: TGTGCCACCAGCAGAGAGGGTAGCTCCTACGAGCAGTACTTC.

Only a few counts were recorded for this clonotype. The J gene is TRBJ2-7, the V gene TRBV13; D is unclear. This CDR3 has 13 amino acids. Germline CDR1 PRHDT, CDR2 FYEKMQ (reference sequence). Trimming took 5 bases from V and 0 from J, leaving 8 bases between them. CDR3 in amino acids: CASSVDRSYEQYF. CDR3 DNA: TGTGCCAGCAGCGTTGACCGCTCCTACGAGCAGTACTTC.

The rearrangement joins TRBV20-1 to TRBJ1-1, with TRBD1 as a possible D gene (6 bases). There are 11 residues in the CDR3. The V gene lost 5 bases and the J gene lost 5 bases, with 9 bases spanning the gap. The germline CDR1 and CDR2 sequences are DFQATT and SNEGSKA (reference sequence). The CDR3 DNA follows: TGCAGTGCTCCGAGGGGGACTGAAGCTTTCTTT. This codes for CSAPRGTEAFF.

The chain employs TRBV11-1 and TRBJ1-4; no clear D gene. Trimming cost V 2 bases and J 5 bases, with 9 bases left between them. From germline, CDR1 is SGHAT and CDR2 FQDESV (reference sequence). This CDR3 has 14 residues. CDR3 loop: CASSLNNGNEKLFF. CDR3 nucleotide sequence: TGTGCCAGCAGCTTAAATAACGGGAATGAAAAACTGTTTTTT.

CDR3 loop: CASSKRPRGDQETQYF. CDR3 DNA sequence: TGTGCCAGCAGTAAACGGCCGAGGGGGGACCAAGAGACCCAGTACTTC. The chain joins TRBV7-2 to TRBJ2-5; D is perhaps TRBD1 or TRBD2 (6 bases each). Deletions cut 6 bases from V and 0 bases from J, with 17 bases between. The CDR3 runs 16 residues. From germline, CDR1 is SGHTA and CDR2 FQGNSA.

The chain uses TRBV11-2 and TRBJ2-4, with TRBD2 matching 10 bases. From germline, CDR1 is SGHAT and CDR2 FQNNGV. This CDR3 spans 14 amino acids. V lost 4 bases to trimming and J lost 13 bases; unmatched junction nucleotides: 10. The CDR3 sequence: CASSSRLAGNIQYF. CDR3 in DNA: TGTGCCAGCAGCTCTCGACTAGCGGGCAATATACAGTACTTC.

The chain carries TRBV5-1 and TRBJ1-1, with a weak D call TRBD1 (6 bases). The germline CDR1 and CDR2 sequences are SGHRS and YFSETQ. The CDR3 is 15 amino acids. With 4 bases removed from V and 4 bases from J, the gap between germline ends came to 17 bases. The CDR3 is CASSLTSGDGTEAFF. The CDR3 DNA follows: TGCGCCAGCAGCCTAACCTCAGGGGATGGCACTGAAGCTTTCTTT.